The 12 T cell receptor beta chains in this list originate from one sample, sequenced in a study of cytomegalovirus exposure and HLA in healthy donors. The PCR made use of 60 Vbeta and 13 Jbeta primers. Libraries were prepared by immunoSEQ multiplex PCR; TCRdb keeps only in-frame clonotypes and omits some of them. Found here are about 250,000 clones, around nine tenths of them singletons; the top ten hold 1.5% to 2%. Sequencing was carried out using PBMCs. Every receptor here comes from a girl aged 2-15 years in good health and CMV-seronegative.

The chain employs TRBV6-5 and TRBJ2-7; tentatively, D is TRBD1 (7 bases). CDR1 is MNHEY, CDR2 SVGAGI, per germline. This CDR3 spans 12 amino acids. V gave up 6 bases and J gave up 8 bases, with 14 bases separating them. For the CDR3, the DNA is TGTGCCAGCAGCAGGGGGGATCTCCAGCAGTACTTC. This gives the protein CASSRGDLQQYF.

The J gene is TRBJ2-3, the V gene TRBV7-9; D possibly corresponds to TRBD2 (6 bases). The CDR3 runs to 16 residues. The ends were cut back, 5 bases at V and 5 bases at J, with 20 bases in the middle. Germline V gene sequence: CDR1 SEHNR, CDR2 FQNEAQ (reference sequence). CDR3 in amino acids: CASSRIPGEDGDTQYF. CDR3 nucleotides: TGTGCCAGCAGCCGGATCCCGGGGGAGGATGGAGATACGCAGTATTTT.

The gene calls are TRBV6-5 and TRBJ2-1; 12 bases fit TRBD2. The J segment lost 4 bases and the V segment lost 10 bases, leaving 5 bases of the junction unmatched. CDR1 is MNHEY and CDR2 is SVGAGI in the germline V gene. This CDR3 contains 14 residues. The CDR3 loop is CATQLAGGYNEQFF. For the CDR3, the DNA is TGTGCCACCCAGCTAGCGGGAGGGTACAATGAGCAGTTCTTC.

The chain links TRBV11-2 to TRBJ1-4; a weak D match, TRBD1 (5 bases). There are 14 residues in the CDR3. Germline V gene lookup returns CDR1 SGHAT and CDR2 FQNNGV. V was pared by 1 base and J by 6 bases, with 9 bases between. DNA of the CDR3: TGTGCCAGCAGCTTAGGGAGCAGGGATGAAAAACTGTTTTTT. Protein product: CASSLGSRDEKLFF.

This sequence joins TRBV5-1 and TRBJ1-4, with TRBD1 as a possible D gene (6 bases). V gave up 4 bases and J gave up 8 bases, with 15 bases separating them. Germline CDR1 reads SGHRS; CDR2 reads YFSETQ. The CDR3 has 14 amino acids. The CDR3: CASSRDKTAEKLFF. The CDR3 nucleotides read TGCGCCAGCAGCAGGGACAAAACGGCGGAAAAACTGTTTTTT.

The chain combines TRBV5-4 with TRBJ2-1; possibly TRBD1 for D (6 bases). V gave up 4 bases and J gave up 4 bases, with 21 bases separating them. This CDR3 has 17 residues. Germline V CDR1 and CDR2: SGHNT, YYREEE (reference sequence). CDR3 region: CASSQPPSGTLYNEQFF. In nucleotides, the CDR3 is TGTGCCAGCAGCCAACCCCCCTCCGGGACACTTTACAATGAGCAGTTCTTC. The entire variable domain, with the rest obtained from reference TRBV5-4 and TRBJ2-1, is as follows: ETGVTQSPTHLIKTRGQQVTLRCSSQSGHNTVSWYQQALGQGPQFIFQYYREEENGRGNFPPRFSGLQFPNYSSELNVNALELDDSALYLCASSQPPSGTLYNEQFFGPGTRLTVL.

V usage is TRBV18 and J usage is TRBJ2-2, with TRBD1 matching 7 bases. Per the germline V gene, CDR1 is KGHSH and CDR2 is LQKENI. Germline trimming cut 3 bases from V and 2 bases from J; bases unmatched to any gene: 3. The CDR3 consists of 15 residues. In nucleotides, the CDR3 is TGTGCCAGCTCACCGGGACAGATTAACACCGGGGAGCTGTTTTTT. The encoded protein is CASSPGQINTGELFF. Variable domain in full (rest from reference TRBV18 and TRBJ2-2): NAGVMQNPRHLVRRRGQEARLRCSPMKGHSHVYWYRQLPEEGLKFMVYLQKENIIDESGMPKERFSAEFPKEGPSILRIQQVVRGDSAAYFCASSPGQINTGELFFGEGSRLTVL.

The V and J genes are TRBV12-5 and TRBJ2-7; 7 bases agree with TRBD2. The CDR3 consists of 14 residues. V was pared by 5 bases and J by 4 bases, with 8 bases of the junction left unmatched. Per the germline V gene, CDR1 is LGHNT and CDR2 is FRNRAP. As DNA, the CDR3 is TGTGCTAGTGGTGCGGGAGAGGTTAGTTACGAGCAGTACTTC. The encoded protein is CASGAGEVSYEQYF.

The chain combines TRBV2 with TRBJ1-6, with TRBD1 identical over 7 bases. Looked up from germline, CDR1 is SNHLY and CDR2 is FYNNEI. V dropped 4 bases and J dropped 4; count of bases not matched to a gene: 13. CDR3 length: 18 amino acids. CDR3 nucleotide sequence: TGTGCCAGCAGTGGAGCCGTCGGGACAGCGACATATAATTCACCCCTCCACTTT. It encodes CASSGAVGTATYNSPLHF.

The gene calls are TRBV5-1 and TRBJ2-7, with D possibly being TRBD1 (6 bases). CDR3 length: 13 amino acids. V lost 4 bases to trimming and J lost 6 bases, with 14 bases between them. Germline loops: CDR1 SGHRS, CDR2 YFSETQ. The CDR3: CASSLSQGREQYF. CDR3 nucleotide sequence: TGCGCCAGCAGCCTTTCTCAGGGGCGCGAGCAGTACTTC.

V usage is TRBV6-6 and J usage is TRBJ2-7; maybe TRBD2 (6 bases). Germline CDR1 MNHNY, CDR2 SVGAGI (reference sequence). The CDR3 runs to 14 residues. Trimming stripped 0 bases from V and 7 bases from J, with 13 bases between. The CDR3, as DNA: TGTGCCAGCAGTTACTCGTTTCCGGCGGGGGAGCAGTACTTC. This gives the protein CASSYSFPAGEQYF.

The chain combines TRBV27 with TRBJ1-1; D might be TRBD1 (6 bases). The CDR3 loop spans 15 amino acids. Trimming cost V 6 bases and J 0 bases, with 14 bases left between them. Germline V gives CDR1 MNHEY, CDR2 SMNVEV (reference sequence). The CDR3 nucleotides read TGTGCCAGCAGCAGGGGCGGGGGGGTGAACACTGAAGCTTTCTTT. It translates to CASSRGGGVNTEAFF.